Listed below are T cell receptor beta chains from one sample, sequenced in a study of Graves' ophthalmopathy and Graves' hyperthyroidism. TCRdb called the multiplex PCR reads again in MiXCR, with one record for every CDR3 protein. In the table there are about 410,000 distinct CDR3 sequences, about a sixth of which are singletons. The sample consisted of peripheral blood. These receptors were collected from a woman aged 18 to 35 with Graves' ophthalmopathy. The CDR3 runs from the conserved cysteine through the conserved F or W. Size values are once, few and many counts, or a class for expanded clones, and some rows have none.

J gene,V gene,clone size,CDR3 protein
TRBJ2-7,TRBV11-3,NA,CASSLYAGSAYEQYF
TRBJ2-7,TRBV4-2,many,CASSQDKSGPPYEQYF
TRBJ2-5,TRBV27,many,CASSSSGRSETQYF
TRBJ2-7,TRBV7-2,many,CASSLGGSGSYEQYF
TRBJ1-1,TRBV6-2/TRBV6-3,many,CASREGRNTEAFF
TRBJ2-2,TRBV6-2/TRBV6-3,many,CASSYPTGGFDGELFF
TRBJ2-7,TRBV7-7,many,CASSRTGQGPYEQYF
TRBJ1-1,TRBV11-3,many,CASSLIGGNMNTEAFF
TRBJ1-1,TRBV12-3/TRBV12-4,many,CASSLQRPGAFF
TRBJ1-5,TRBV4-1,NA,CASSQAARGSSNQPQHF
TRBJ2-7,TRBV6-1,NA,CASSGDGNYEQYF
TRBJ2-7,TRBV7-2,many,CASSLMGTPRYEQYF
TRBJ2-5,TRBV6-5,NA,CASSWTSQETQYF
TRBJ2-5,TRBV20-1,many,CNAISGGLGETQYF
TRBJ2-7,TRBV4-1,few,CASSQVGRGAAYEQYF
TRBJ1-2,TRBV6-5,many,CASSYLGGDSAGYTF
TRBJ1-5,TRBV20-1,many,CSARGAGLSNQPQHF
TRBJ1-1,TRBV28,NA,CASSSDSLEAFF
TRBJ1-1,TRBV29-1,many,CSVEDPGGGPDTEAFF
TRBJ1-1,TRBV11-2,many,CASSPVKGGDTEAFF
TRBJ1-1,TRBV19,many,CASSIETEAFF
TRBJ2-5,TRBV29-1,many,CSGSPEGRETQYF
TRBJ2-7,TRBV12-3/TRBV12-4,NA,CASSRSGRGPYEQYF
TRBJ2-7,TRBV5-1,many,CASSLDGSGTYEQYF
TRBJ2-7,TRBV30,many,CAWSVLAGGMSEQYF
TRBJ2-5,TRBV27,many,CASNLRGGEGETQYF
TRBJ2-3,TRBV7-9,few,CASSNRASDTQYF
TRBJ1-6,TRBV5-1,many,CASSLEAQGNSPLHF
TRBJ1-5,TRBV6-2/TRBV6-3,many,CASSYPPTDRDQPQHF
TRBJ2-7,TRBV30,many,CAWSASSFEQYF
TRBJ1-1,TRBV29-1,many,CSVHDKEPEAFF
TRBJ1-1,TRBV28,many,CASSQTGGWSFF
TRBJ2-2,TRBV19,many,CASSIESPSGSRTGELFF
TRBJ2-5,TRBV12-3/TRBV12-4,many,CASSLRGQSETQYF
TRBJ2-3,TRBV24-1,many,CATSDPNDQILTIDTQYF
TRBJ1-1,TRBV4-2,many,CASSQVDRGPGTEAFF
TRBJ1-6,TRBV12-3/TRBV12-4,many,CASSFGLRDNSPLHF
TRBJ1-5,TRBV3-1,NA,CASSQEDRVNQPQHF
TRBJ2-7,TRBV10-1,many,CASSVNPTGTYEQYF
TRBJ1-5,TRBV28,many,CASSNTGHRKPQHF
TRBJ1-5,TRBV6-1,many,CASSKGQFGPWPQHF
TRBJ1-6,TRBV4-1,many,CASSQGPGQGFSPLHF
TRBJ1-1,TRBV12-3/TRBV12-4,many,CASSPISWGAGTEAFF
TRBJ2-7,TRBV29-1,many,CSVAGGLAGGLYEQYF
TRBJ2-7,TRBV28,NA,CASSLRGIYYEQYF
TRBJ2-5,TRBV28,many,CASRTNYRTQYF
TRBJ1-5,TRBV28,many,CASSFVGNSNQPQHF
TRBJ2-7,TRBV27,NA,CASSWQAGSYEQYF
TRBJ2-7,TRBV6-5,NA,CASSSGTAVYEQYF
TRBJ1-1,TRBV6-2/TRBV6-3,many,CASSRGIRAFF